The clone carrying this T cell receptor beta chain was detected ten times or more. No antigen is known for it. Diagnoses were made from clinical symptoms, serum measures (thyroxine and TRAb), thyroid ultrasound and orbital computed tomography. The PBMCs had their origin in roughly 9.4 ml of fresh peripheral blood. The data were taken from a study of T cells in Graves' hyperthyroidism and ophthalmopathy. The overall study: At the time of initial diagnosis and before any treatment, peripheral blood was collected.

Amplified TCR beta CDR3 regions came from RNA transcripts. TCR CDR3 underwent first-round RT-PCR with the HTBI primer set. TCRdb analysed the multiplex PCR reads with MiXCR anew, one entry per CDR3 protein. The repertoire consists of fewer than 650,000 distinct CDR3 sequences, with approximately 15% occurring once and the leading ten covering 7% to 9%. Overall study findings and caveats: Blood shared most expanded thyroid clonotypes above 0.001.

This CDR3 is built from 18 residues. V lost 5 bases, J lost 1 base, and 6 bases stayed unmatched. The germline V gene encodes CDR1 SGHAT and CDR2 FQNNGV. The rearrangement links TRBV11-2 to TRBJ2-1; TRBD2 matches at 15 bases. The TCR was taken from a woman aged 18-35 years with Graves' ophthalmopathy. Material for sequencing was blood. CDR3 bases: TGTGCCAGCAGCGAGGGACTAGCGGGAGGTGTGTCCTACAATGAGCAGTTCTTC. It yields the protein CASSEGLAGGVSYNEQFF.